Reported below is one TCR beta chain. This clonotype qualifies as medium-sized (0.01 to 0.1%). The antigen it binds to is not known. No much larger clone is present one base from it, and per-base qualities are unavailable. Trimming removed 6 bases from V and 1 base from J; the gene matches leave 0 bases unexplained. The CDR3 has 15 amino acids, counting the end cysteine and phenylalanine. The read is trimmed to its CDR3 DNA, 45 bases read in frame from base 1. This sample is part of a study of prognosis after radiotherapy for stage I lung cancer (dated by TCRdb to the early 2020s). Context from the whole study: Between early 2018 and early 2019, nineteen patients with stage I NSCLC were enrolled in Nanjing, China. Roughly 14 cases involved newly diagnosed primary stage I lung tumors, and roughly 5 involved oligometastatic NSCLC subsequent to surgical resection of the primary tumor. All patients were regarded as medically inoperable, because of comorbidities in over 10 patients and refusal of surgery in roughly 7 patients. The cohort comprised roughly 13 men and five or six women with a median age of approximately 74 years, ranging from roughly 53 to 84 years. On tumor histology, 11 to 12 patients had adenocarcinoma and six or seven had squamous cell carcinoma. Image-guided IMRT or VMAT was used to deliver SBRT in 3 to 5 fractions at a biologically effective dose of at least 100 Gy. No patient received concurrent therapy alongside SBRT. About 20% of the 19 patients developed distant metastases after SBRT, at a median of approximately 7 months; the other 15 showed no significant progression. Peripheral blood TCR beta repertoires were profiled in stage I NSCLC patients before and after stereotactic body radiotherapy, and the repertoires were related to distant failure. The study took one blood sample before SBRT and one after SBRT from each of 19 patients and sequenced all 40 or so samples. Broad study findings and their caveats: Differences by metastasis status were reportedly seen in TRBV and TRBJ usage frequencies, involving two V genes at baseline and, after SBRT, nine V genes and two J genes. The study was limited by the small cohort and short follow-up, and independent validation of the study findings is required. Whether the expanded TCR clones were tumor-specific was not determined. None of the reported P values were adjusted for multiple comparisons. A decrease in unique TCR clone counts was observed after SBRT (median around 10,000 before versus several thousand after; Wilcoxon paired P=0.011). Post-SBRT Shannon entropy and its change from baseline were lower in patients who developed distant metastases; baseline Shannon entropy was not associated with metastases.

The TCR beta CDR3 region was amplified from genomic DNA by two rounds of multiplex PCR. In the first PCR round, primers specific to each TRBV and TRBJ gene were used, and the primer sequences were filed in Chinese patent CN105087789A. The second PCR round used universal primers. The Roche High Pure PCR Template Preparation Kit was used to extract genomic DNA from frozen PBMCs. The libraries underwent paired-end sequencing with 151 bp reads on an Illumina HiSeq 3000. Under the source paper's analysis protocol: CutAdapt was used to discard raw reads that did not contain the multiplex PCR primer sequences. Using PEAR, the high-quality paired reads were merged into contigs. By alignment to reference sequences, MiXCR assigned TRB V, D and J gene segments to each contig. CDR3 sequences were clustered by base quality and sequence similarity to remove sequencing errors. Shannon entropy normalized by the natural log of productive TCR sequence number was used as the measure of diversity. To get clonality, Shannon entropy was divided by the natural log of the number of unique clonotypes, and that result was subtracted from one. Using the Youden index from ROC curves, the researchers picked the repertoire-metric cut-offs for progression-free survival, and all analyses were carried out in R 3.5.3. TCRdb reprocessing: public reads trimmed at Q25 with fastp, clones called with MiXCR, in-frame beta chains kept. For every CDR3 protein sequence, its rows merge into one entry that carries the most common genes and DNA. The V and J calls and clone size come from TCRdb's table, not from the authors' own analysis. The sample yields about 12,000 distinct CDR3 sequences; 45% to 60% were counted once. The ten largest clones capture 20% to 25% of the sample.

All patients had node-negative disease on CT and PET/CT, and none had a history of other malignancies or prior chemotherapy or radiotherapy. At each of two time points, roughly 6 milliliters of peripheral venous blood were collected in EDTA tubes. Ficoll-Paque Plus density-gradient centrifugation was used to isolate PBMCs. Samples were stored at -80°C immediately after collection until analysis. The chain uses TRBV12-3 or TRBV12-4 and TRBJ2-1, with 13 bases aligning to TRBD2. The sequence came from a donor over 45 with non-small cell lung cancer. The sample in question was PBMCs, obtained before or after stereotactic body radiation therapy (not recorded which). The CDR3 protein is CASRLAGGSYNEQFF. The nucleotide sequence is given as TGTGCCAGCAGACTAGCGGGAGGGTCCTACAATGAGCAGTTCTTC.